The clone carrying this T cell receptor (beta chain) was observed once. Assay: immunoSEQ multiplex PCR; the TCRdb copy retains only in-frame clones and omits some. The sample has about 88,000 clones; under 95% are singletons. This record comes from a study of T cell responses to AZD1222 COVID-19 vaccine. Study in general: Pooled in the analysis were second doses at about 4 or about 12 weeks.

The CDR3 is made up of 14 amino acids. With V trimmed by 4 bases and J by 8 bases, 6 bases remained unmatched. Germline V gives CDR1 MDHEN, CDR2 SYDVKM. The chain has TRBV28 and TRBJ1-2; 11 bases line up with TRBD1. The sequence came from an adult in good health. The specimen was peripheral blood, collected on day 0 of AZD1222 vaccination. CDR3 sequence: CASSSPDRGLGYTF. The DNA of the CDR3 is TGTGCCAGCAGTTCCCCGGACAGGGGGCTCGGCTACACCTTC.